Sequencing of this T cell receptor (beta chain) was carried out in a study of identical twins. Study-level results: Twin pairs' shared out-of-frame alpha sequences were enriched in low generation probability. The study found that models underestimated out-of-frame TCR alpha sharing in monozygotic twins. There is a chance that invariant MAIT and iNKT cells partially muddied zero-insertion analyses.

From the 5' RACE reads, TCRdb called clonotypes with MiXCR, one entry per CDR3 protein. The sample lists around 960,000 distinct CDR3 sequences; about 12% were seen once. Concerning this clonotype: Its specificity is not known.

The J segment lost 8 bases and the V segment lost 5 bases, leaving 9 bases of the junction unmatched. The germline V gene has CDR1 ENHRY and CDR2 SYGVKD. This CDR3 spans 15 amino acids. This sample also belongs to another study, concerning yellow fever vaccine responses in identical twins.

Sequencing input: PBMCs. This sequence was found in a woman under 30 in good health. The V call is TRBV10-3, the J call TRBJ2-1; 10 positions agree with TRBD2. CDR3 region: CAISFGAGGWDEQFF. CDR3 DNA sequence: TGTGCCATCAGTTTCGGAGCGGGAGGGTGGGATGAGCAGTTCTTC.